This T cell receptor beta chain emerged from a study of molecular identifiers for immune sequencing clone quantification. This clonotype was counted between two and nine times. CDR3 length: 11 residues. V was cut by 10 bases and J by 7 bases, with 11 bases left in between. CDR1 SNHLY and CDR2 FYNNEI come from the germline V gene. Previously described methods and listed TCR primers were employed for the bulk TCR libraries. MiXCR, applied by TCRdb to the PCR reads, yields one record per CDR3 protein. The sample holds under 75,000 distinct CDR3 sequences, over 15% seen once. The receptor's source is a human donor in good health. Some libraries in this study had Jurkat cell RNA spiked in. The V and J genes are TRBV2 and TRBJ2-1; tentatively, D is TRBD1 or TRBD2 (5 bases each). The sample consisted of naive CD8+ T cells from blood, with Jurkat cell RNA spiked in. Subset reported: FACS-sorted CD8+CD4-CCR7+CD45RA+ naive T cells. The DNA for the CDR3 is TGTGCCACCAGAGGGGCAAATGAGCAGTTCTTC. Its translation: CATRGANEQFF.